What follows is one T cell receptor (beta chain) and its context. The PCR had 60 Vbeta and 13 Jbeta primers. Method: immunoSEQ multiplex PCR; TCRdb's copy keeps in-frame clones and lacks some. The table includes tens of thousands of clones, around two thirds detected once. This entry is derived from a study of cytomegalovirus exposure and HLA in healthy donors. Germline V lookup: CDR1 GTSNPN, CDR2 SVGIG (reference sequence). Trimming took 5 bases from V and 2 from J; bases not matched to a gene: 7. The CDR3 is made up of 14 amino acids. Input material: PBMCs. This TCR came from a woman in her twenties or thirties in good health and CMV-seropositive. The rearrangement links TRBV30 to TRBJ2-7, with TRBD2 identical over 9 bases. CDR3: CAWGTSPLPYEQYF. CDR3 in DNA: TGTGCCTGGGGGACTAGCCCGCTTCCCTACGAGCAGTACTTC. Full variable domain (outside the CDR3, taken from reference TRBV30 and TRBJ2-7): SQTIHQWPATLVQPVGSPLSLECTVEGTSNPNLYWYRQAAGRGLQLLFYSVGIGQISSEVPQNLSASRPQDRQFILSSKKLLLSDSGFYLCAWGTSPLPYEQYFGPGTRLTVT.